This T cell receptor beta chain was sequenced in a study of shared clonotypes between healthy human individuals (dated by TCRdb to 2018 to 2020). With respect to the entire study: Two women and three men aged 18 to 49 years were included in the cohort. To estimate repertoire size and how much clonotype sharing occurs between individuals, the study deeply sequenced the blood TCR repertoires of five healthy adults. To increase sequencing depth and limit assay-specific biases, different laboratories used diverse techniques to prepare libraries and sequence TCR repertoires. Leukapheresis yielded between about 0.85 and 10 billion PBMCs per donor. Summary of the overall study and its limitations: Based on pairwise subsampling, the degree of clonotype sharing among donors was expected to be affected by sequencing depth. Only blood was sampled, and tissue TCR repertoires likely differ from those in blood. The genetic and exposure-history diversity represented was limited by the small number of donors.

The donors were healthy, HIV-negative adults with no recently reported acute infections or vaccinations. All donors were Caucasian adults living in Nashville, Tennessee, USA. For unsorted samples, 75 million to 90 million PBMCs were counted, and genomic DNA was extracted using the QIAamp DNA Blood Mini kit. Blood was collected by leukapheresis, and PBMCs were isolated by Ficoll-Histopaque density gradient centrifugation and then cryopreserved in liquid nitrogen vapor phase. With respect to this clone: This clone's antigen is unknown. Per-nucleotide qualities are absent, and no much larger clonotype sits a single base away.

As encoded in the germline V gene, CDR1 is SGHRS while CDR2 is YFSETQ. The CDR3 starts with the cysteine, ends with the phenylalanine, and has 15 residues. Left in the record is the CDR3 DNA by itself, 45 bases read in frame from the first base. Trimming costs V 4 bases and J 0 bases, and their ends lie 10 bases apart. Using the deep immunoSEQ assay, TCR CDR3 regions were amplified from genomic DNA by multiplex PCR. For each cell subset, the extracted genomic DNA was distributed evenly across all wells of several immunoSEQ 96-well plates, and each plate served as one replicate. Each replicate PCR for unsorted PBMC received roughly 300 ng genomic DNA, equal to about 30,000 T cell genomes. Genomic DNA from unsorted PBMC was sequenced over ten immunoSEQ deep assay plates. Purified libraries were quantified with a Qubit 3.0 fluorometer, sized on a Bioanalyzer 2100, and re-quantified with the KAPA Library Quantification kit. Each immunoSEQ 96-well plate was sequenced on its own single-read 150-cycle Illumina NextSeq 550 flow cell. The original pipeline was this. Because only junctional sequences without quality scores were contained in the immunoSEQ output, filtering matching that applied to full-length reads could not be performed. Sequences were annotated with PyIR, a Python wrapper for IgBLAST v1.9, using IMGT germline references to assign V/J genes and CDR3. Any read was removed if the V/J assignment was weak (E-value above 1e-6), the CDR3 was missing, or the read contained stop codons, out-of-frame junctions, or ambiguous translated residues. V3J clonotypes were defined by identical inferred V gene, J gene, and CDR3 amino acid sequence. Percentage overlap between repertoires was calculated by dividing the number of shared unique clonotypes by the size of the smaller repertoire. Repertoire richness was assessed with RTK rarefaction, the Chao1 estimator, and Recon v2.1 estimates of unobserved clonotypes. TCRdb carries this immuneACCESS record with in-frame sequences only. Its versions omit some clonotypes, under half of them owing to an unresolved V gene in the studies checked, with the rest unexplained. Clone size and V and J calls were adopted from that table, with D and trimming inferred from the DNA. Here the sample has roughly 480,000 clones; around 80% occur a single time. The ten most abundant clones make up over 9.5% of the sample.

The chain was built from TRBV5-1 and TRBJ2-2, and the D gene may be TRBD1, 5 bases matching. The sequencing input was PBMCs. The TCR comes from a woman aged 40 to 49 in good health. Some clones in this sample may be carry-over from other donors' samples. The DNA is as follows: TGCGCCAGCAGCCCCAGACAGACGAACACCGGGGAGCTGTTTTTT. Translation gives CASSPRQTNTGELFF.